The 25 T cell receptor beta chains below come from one sample, sequenced in a study of shared clonotypes between healthy human individuals. Assay: immunoSEQ multiplex PCR; the TCRdb copy retains only in-frame clones and omits some. This repertoire shows about 2.3 million clones, 85% to 95% found once; its top ten account for more than 0.35%. Sequencing was performed on naive CD4+ T cells from PBMCs. Regarding subset: CD45RA+ positively selected. All receptors come from a man younger than 35 in good health. Some clones in this sample may be carry-over from other donors' samples.

This chain uses TRBV6-6 with TRBJ2-3; the D is unclear. The CDR3 is 15 residues long. Germline V gives CDR1 MNHNY, CDR2 SVGAGI (reference sequence). V was clipped by 7 bases and J by 0 bases, with 14 bases between them. The CDR3 coding sequence is TGTGCCAGCACGTTCGCGGATCCTAGCACAGATACGCAGTATTTT. Translating it yields CASTFADPSTDTQYF.

The chain's CDR3 is CASSQAPLEKRERAYEQYF. Here the CDR3 DNA reads TGCGCCAGCAGCCAAGCACCGCTAGAAAAGCGGGAGAGAGCCTACGAGCAGTACTTC. The chain uses TRBV4-1 and TRBJ2-7; 8 bases fit TRBD2. The V segment lost 1 base and the J segment 2 bases; nucleotides outside the gene matches: 16. Germline CDR1 and CDR2: MGHRA and YSYEKL. The CDR3 contains 19 residues.

The rearrangement joins TRBV6-1 to TRBJ1-5; possible D gene TRBD1, 5 bases. V gave up 2 bases and J gave up 2 bases, with 13 bases separating them. This CDR3 region has 16 residues. In germline, CDR1 is MNHNS, CDR2 SASEGT. CDR3 in amino acids: CASSEINRMGNQPQHF. CDR3 DNA sequence: TGTGCCAGCAGTGAAATCAACAGGATGGGCAATCAGCCCCAGCATTTT.

The chain joins TRBV25-1 to TRBJ2-3; 7 nucleotides match TRBD1. Germline loops: CDR1 MGHDK, CDR2 SYGVNS. Losses at the gene ends were 5 bases for V and 3 bases for J; bases not matched to a gene: 8. This CDR3 spans 15 amino acids. The CDR3 region is CASSFRQGRTDTQYF. The DNA of the CDR3 is TGTGCCAGCAGTTTCAGACAGGGCAGGACAGATACGCAGTATTTT.

This clone was seen a single time. The J gene is TRBJ2-1, the V gene TRBV7-3, with D maybe TRBD2 (5 bases). Germline V gene data show CDR1 as SGHTA and CDR2 as FQGTGA. The CDR3 consists of 15 residues. With 4 bases removed from V and 7 bases from J, the gap between germline ends came to 17 bases. CDR3 residues: CASSSRTGIGNEQFF. For the CDR3, the DNA is TGTGCCAGCAGCTCGCGGACGGGGATAGGTAATGAGCAGTTCTTC. Using reference TRBV7-3 and TRBJ2-1 for the parts outside the CDR3, the full variable domain is GAGVSQTPSNKVTEKGKYVELRCDPISGHTALYWYRQSLGQGPEFLIYFQGTGAADDSGLPNDRFFAVRPEGSVSTLKIQRTERGDSAVYLCASSSRTGIGNEQFFGPGTRLTVL.

This clone appeared once. The chain employs TRBV28 and TRBJ1-5, with D perhaps matching TRBD1 (6 bases). CDR3 size: 15 residues. Germline CDR1 is MDHEN and CDR2 is SYDVKM. The V end lost 5 bases, the J end lost 1 base, and 12 bases lay between the germline ends. DNA of the CDR3: TGTGCCAGCAGTGGGTTACAGGGAAGCAATCAGCCCCAGCATTTT. It yields the protein CASSGLQGSNQPQHF.

The genes are TRBV11-1 and TRBJ2-1; D is perhaps TRBD2 (5 bases). Germline V gene data show CDR1 as SGHAT and CDR2 as FQDESV (reference sequence). The CDR3 is made up of 13 amino acids. Trimming shortened V by 8 bases and J by 2 bases, and 10 bases separated the two germline ends. The CDR3 nucleotides are TGTGCCAGCGGCGGGTCAACCTACAATGAGCAGTTCTTC. Protein: CASGGSTYNEQFF.

The rearrangement joins TRBV10-3 to TRBJ1-2; maybe TRBD1 (5 bases). Germline CDR1 reads ENHRY; CDR2 reads SYGVKD. CDR3 size: 15 residues. Between the trimmed V and J ends, which lost 4 bases and 1 base, there was a span of 13 bases. This chain's CDR3 is CAISGRAALNYGYTF. Written as DNA, the CDR3 is TGTGCCATCAGTGGCAGGGCCGCCCTTAACTATGGCTACACCTTC.

The V and J genes are TRBV27 and TRBJ2-1; 8 bases map to TRBD2. The V gene end was trimmed by 4 bases and the J gene end by 5 bases; junction bases not matched to a gene: 10. CDR1 MNHEY and CDR2 SMNVEV come from the germline V gene (reference sequence). This CDR3 has 16 residues. This CDR3 reads CASSSYSSGSHNEQFF. The CDR3 DNA sequence: TGTGCCAGCAGTTCGTATTCTAGCGGGTCCCACAATGAGCAGTTCTTC.

The chain has TRBV28 and TRBJ1-1; D gene unclear. Germline V gene data show CDR1 as MDHEN and CDR2 as SYDVKM. This CDR3 spans 13 amino acids. V lost 8 bases to trimming and J lost 2 bases, with 12 bases between them. The DNA for the CDR3 is TGTGCCAGCCCCCTGACGGATAACACTGAAGCTTTCTTT. Translation: CASPLTDNTEAFF.

The chain links TRBV10-1 to TRBJ2-2; D gene unclear. The V gene lost 2 bases and the J gene lost 4 bases, with 11 bases spanning the gap. CDR3 length: 15 residues. Per the germline V gene, CDR1 is WNHNN and CDR2 is SYGVQD (reference sequence). CDR3 amino acids: CASSEGGPGTGELFF. The CDR3 DNA reads TGCGCCAGCAGTGAGGGCGGACCGGGCACCGGGGAGCTGTTTTTT.

This clone was counted a few times. V and J are TRBV28 and TRBJ1-2; D call uncertain. The V gene lost 5 bases and the J gene lost 3 bases, with 10 bases spanning the gap. Germline V gives CDR1 MDHEN, CDR2 SYDVKM. The CDR3 is 13 residues long. CDR3: CASSPRGDYGYTF. The CDR3 nucleotides read TGTGCCAGCAGTCCCCGGGGAGACTATGGCTACACCTTC.

The sample holds one count of this clone. V and J are TRBV6-4 and TRBJ2-1, with D perhaps matching TRBD1 or TRBD2 (5 bases each). With 2 bases removed from V and 0 bases from J, the gap between germline ends came to 14 bases. The CDR3 is made up of 17 amino acids. CDR1 and CDR2 (germline): MRHNA, SNTAGT. CDR3 in DNA: TGTGCCAGCAGTGACACCGCCGGGGCCCGCTCCTACAATGAGCAGTTCTTC. This gives the protein CASSDTAGARSYNEQFF.

The CDR3 loop is CASSLVPPANEQYF. The CDR3 DNA follows: TGCGCCAGCAGCTTGGTCCCGCCTGCCAACGAGCAGTACTTC. The rearrangement uses TRBV5-1 and TRBJ2-7; no reliable D call. Trimming left V 0 bases short and J 5 bases short, with 12 bases between. This CDR3 has 14 residues. The V gene's germline CDR1 is SGHRS and CDR2 YFSETQ.

The gene calls are TRBV14 and TRBJ2-1; 8 nucleotides align to TRBD1. This CDR3 comprises 16 residues. J lost 9 bases, V lost 1 base, and 11 bases had no gene match. Germline CDR1 is SGHDN and CDR2 is FVKESK. In nucleotides, the CDR3 is TGTGCCAGCAGCCAAGCCCTTACAGGGGGTAACGGTGAGCAGTTCTTC. Encoded protein: CASSQALTGGNGEQFF.

The genes are TRBV11-2 and TRBJ2-7; TRBD1 agrees at 8 bases. There are 14 residues in the CDR3. The trim removed 6 bases at V and 2 bases at J, leaving 6 bases unmatched. Germline V CDR1 and CDR2: SGHAT, FQNNGV. The CDR3: CASSNRGVTYEQYF. The DNA for the CDR3 is TGTGCCAGCAGTAACAGGGGGGTCACCTACGAGCAGTACTTC.

This clone was counted a few times. This chain links TRBV11-3 with TRBJ2-2; 10 bases match TRBD1. This CDR3 is built from 15 residues. From germline, CDR1 is SGHNT and CDR2 YENEEA. V was clipped by 5 bases and J by 1 base; unmatched bases: 1. The CDR3 loop reads CASSRDRGNTGELFF. CDR3 nucleotides: TGTGCCAGCAGCCGGGACAGGGGGAACACCGGGGAGCTGTTTTTT. Full variable domain (outside the CDR3, taken from reference TRBV11-3 and TRBJ2-2): EAGVVQSPRYKIIEKKQPVAFWCNPISGHNTLYWYLQNLGQGPELLIRYENEEAVDDSQLPKDRFSAERLKGVDSTLKIQPAELGDSAVYLCASSRDRGNTGELFFGEGSRLTVL.

The chain is built from TRBV4-1 and TRBJ2-2; 7 bases match TRBD2. This CDR3 spans 17 amino acids. Germline lookup yields CDR1 MGHRA and CDR2 YSYEKL. Unmatched junction bases numbered 10, after V lost 1 base and J lost 5 bases. The DNA of the CDR3 is TGCGCCAGCAGCCAAGGGAGGGCGGGAGTGGGGACCGGGGAGCTGTTTTTT. Protein: CASSQGRAGVGTGELFF.

This rearrangement joins TRBV5-1 to TRBJ2-1; the match to TRBD2 covers 12 bases. Unmatched junction bases numbered 4, after V lost 0 bases and J lost 6 bases. CDR3 length: 16 amino acids. CDR1 and CDR2 from the germline V gene are SGHRS and YFSETQ. DNA for the CDR3: TGCGCCAGCAGCTTGGCCCTAGCGGGAGGGGCCAATGAGCAGTTCTTC. It yields the protein CASSLALAGGANEQFF.

This chain links TRBV2 with TRBJ2-7; the match to TRBD2 covers 10 bases. This CDR3 is built from 15 residues. CDR1 SNHLY and CDR2 FYNNEI come from the germline V gene. V lost 1 base, J lost 0 bases, and 0 bases stayed unmatched. Written as DNA, the CDR3 is TGTGCCAGCAGTGAAGGGACTAGCGGCTCCTACGAGCAGTACTTC. Translation: CASSEGTSGSYEQYF.

The rearrangement uses TRBV10-1 and TRBJ2-1; 11 nucleotides align to TRBD2. V lost 6 bases and J lost 9; bases outside the gene matches: 4. In germline, CDR1 is WNHNN, CDR2 SYGVQD (reference sequence). The CDR3 consists of 13 residues. CDR3 nucleotides: TGCGCCAGCAGGGGGACTAGCGGCGGTGAGCAGTTCTTC. Its protein is CASRGTSGGEQFF.

This clone was found once. The CDR3 is CASSPSQGPGYGYTF. The CDR3 DNA follows: TGTGCCAGCAGCCCCTCCCAAGGGCCGGGATATGGCTACACCTTC. The rearrangement links TRBV7-2 to TRBJ1-2; no clear D gene. From germline, CDR1 is SGHTA and CDR2 FQGNSA. Trimming removed 5 bases at V and 5 bases at J, with 18 bases between. The CDR3 covers 15 residues. Using reference TRBV7-2 and TRBJ1-2 for the parts outside the CDR3, the full variable domain is GAGVSQSPSNKVTEKGKDVELRCDPISGHTALYWYRQSLGQGLEFLIYFQGNSAPDKSGLPSDRFSAERTGGSVSTLTIQRTQQEDSAVYLCASSPSQGPGYGYTFGSGTRLTVV.

The V call is TRBV5-1, the J call TRBJ2-5, with a possible D match to TRBD1 (5 bases). Germline values: CDR1 SGHRS, CDR2 YFSETQ. Trimming left V 0 bases short and J 5 bases short, with 11 bases between. The CDR3 runs 14 residues. CDR3 coding DNA: TGCGCCAGCAGCTTGGTTGATTGGGGCGAGACCCAGTACTTC. Residues: CASSLVDWGETQYF.

The chain has TRBV9 and TRBJ2-3, with D possibly matching TRBD2 (6 bases). The CDR3 covers 16 residues. Looked up from germline, CDR1 is SGDLS and CDR2 is YYNGEE. The germline V and J ends were trimmed by 0 bases and 2 bases, with 13 bases remaining between them. The CDR3 loop is CASSVGLAAYTDTQYF. The DNA of the CDR3 is TGTGCCAGCAGCGTAGGATTAGCGGCATACACAGATACGCAGTATTTT.

This clone was seen a single time. The chain links TRBV7-3 to TRBJ2-5; D might be TRBD2 (5 bases). CDR3 length equals 15 residues. Germline CDR1 SGHTA, CDR2 FQGTGA. V was cut by 5 bases and J by 4 bases, with 17 bases left in between. Here the CDR3 reads CASSPRGGGGETQYF. The CDR3 DNA sequence: TGTGCCAGCAGCCCCCGAGGAGGTGGCGGAGAGACCCAGTACTTC.